The 31 T cell receptor beta chains given below trace back to one sample, sequenced in a study of blood T cell repertoires in COVID-19. This table comes from immunoSEQ multiplex PCR, and its TCRdb copy is limited to in-frame clones, with some not included. The sample holds over 200,000 clones; about 85% are singletons and the top ten take over 9.5%. Specimen: peripheral blood. These TCRs come from a woman under 30 who had recovered from COVID-19.

V and J are TRBV27 and TRBJ1-5, with 10 bases fitting TRBD1. From germline, CDR1 is MNHEY and CDR2 SMNVEV (reference sequence). The V gene end was trimmed by 8 bases and the J gene end by 9 bases; junction bases not matched to a gene: 13. The CDR3 loop spans 15 amino acids. This CDR3 reads CASGRQGAYLRPQHF. For the CDR3, the DNA is TGTGCCAGCGGAAGACAGGGGGCTTATTTGAGGCCCCAGCATTTT.

This chain joins TRBV6-1 and TRBJ1-1; D remains ambiguous. Deletions cut 1 base from V and 7 bases from J, with 13 bases between. Germline loops: CDR1 MNHNS, CDR2 SASEGT. The CDR3 runs 14 residues. DNA for the CDR3: TGTGCCAGCAGTGAAGACTCACAGCTAATTGAAGCTTTCTTT. This codes for CASSEDSQLIEAFF.

The chain links TRBV27 to TRBJ1-2; tentative D call: TRBD1 (5 bases). CDR3 size: 15 residues. V was shortened by 3 bases and J by 4 bases, with 15 bases between the two germline ends. From germline, CDR1 is MNHEY and CDR2 SMNVEV (reference sequence). The CDR3 bases are TGTGCCAGCAGTTTGGACGGGGGGGGAGGCTATGGCTACACCTTC. It encodes CASSLDGGGGYGYTF.

The rearrangement uses TRBV5-1 and TRBJ2-7, with a tentative D call TRBD1 (6 bases). Trimming took 2 bases from V and 6 from J, leaving 12 bases between them. The CDR3 consists of 13 residues. Germline loops: CDR1 SGHRS, CDR2 YFSETQ. CDR3 coding DNA: TGCGCCAGCAGCTTTGCCGTAGGGGGCGAGCAGTACTTC. As protein: CASSFAVGGEQYF.

The J gene is TRBJ2-7, the V gene TRBV6-2 or TRBV6-3; 8 bases agree with TRBD2. The CDR3 is 19 residues long. The V gene end was trimmed by 6 bases and the J gene end by 2 bases; junction bases not matched to a gene: 21. Germline values: CDR1 MNHEY, CDR2 SVGEGT. The DNA for the CDR3 is TGTGCCAGCAGCCCTGGGTTTCTTGATGATAGCGGGATACCCTACGAGCAGTACTTC. This sequence encodes CASSPGFLDDSGIPYEQYF.

The chain joins TRBV7-9 to TRBJ2-3, with D unclear. This CDR3 comprises 14 residues. Germline V gives CDR1 SEHNR, CDR2 FQNEAQ (reference sequence). V lost 5 bases, J lost 2 bases, and 11 bases lay in between. DNA of the CDR3: TGTGCCAGCAGCCGATCTTCTAACACAGATACGCAGTATTTT. It specifies CASSRSSNTDTQYF.

The J gene is TRBJ2-1, the V gene TRBV4-1, with a possible D match to TRBD2 (7 bases). This CDR3 spans 16 amino acids. The germline gives CDR1 MGHRA, CDR2 YSYEKL. The ends were cut back, 0 bases at V and 3 bases at J, with 12 bases in the middle. CDR3 in DNA: TGCGCCAGCAGCCAAGATCGGGGGGCGCACTACAATGAGCAGTTCTTC. Protein: CASSQDRGAHYNEQFF.

The CDR3 DNA sequence: TGTGCCAGCAGCTTTAACAGGAATTCACCCCTCCACTTT. The encoded protein is CASSFNRNSPLHF. The chain links TRBV7-3 to TRBJ1-6, with a possible D match to TRBD1 (5 bases). The CDR3 spans 13 residues. Trimming shortened V by 3 bases and J by 7 bases, and 7 bases separated the two germline ends. Per the germline V gene, CDR1 is SGHTA and CDR2 is FQGTGA.

This clone was counted a single time. This chain links TRBV13 with TRBJ2-5, with TRBD2 as a possible D gene (6 bases). Germline CDR1 reads PRHDT; CDR2 reads FYEKMQ (reference sequence). The CDR3 covers 16 residues. V dropped 5 bases and J dropped 4 bases, with 20 bases sitting between them. The CDR3 DNA reads as TGTGCCAGCAGCCCTGCCCAGGGAGGTATGCGAGAGACCCAGTACTTC. The encoded protein is CASSPAQGGMRETQYF.

With respect to this clone: This same CDR3 is encoded by further DNA sequences in the sample. The chain recombines TRBV13 with TRBJ2-5; D remains ambiguous. Germline CDR1 is PRHDT and CDR2 is FYEKMQ (reference sequence). The CDR3 length is 12 residues. The V gene lost 1 base and the J gene lost 4 bases, with 4 bases spanning the gap. Here the CDR3 reads CASSLAGETQYF. The CDR3 bases are TGTGCCAGCAGCTTAGCGGGAGAGACCCAGTACTTC.

The V and J genes are TRBV28 and TRBJ1-6; no reliable D call. Trimming stripped 1 base from V and 8 bases from J, with 6 bases between. Germline CDR1 is MDHEN and CDR2 is SYDVKM. The CDR3 has 13 amino acids. CDR3 loop: CASSLYRDSPLHF. CDR3 bases: TGTGCCAGCAGTTTATACCGGGATTCACCCCTCCACTTT.

This chain joins TRBV27 and TRBJ2-4; D remains ambiguous. The germline V gene encodes CDR1 MNHEY and CDR2 SMNVEV (reference sequence). Trimming took 0 bases from V and 0 from J, leaving 9 bases between them. The CDR3 consists of 16 residues. The CDR3 DNA sequence: TGTGCCAGCAGTTTATCGGCCAGTATAGCCAAAAACATTCAGTACTTC. Amino acids: CASSLSASIAKNIQYF.

The rearrangement joins TRBV9 to TRBJ2-2; D gene unclear. The CDR3 sequence is 15 residues long. CDR1 and CDR2 (germline): SGDLS, YYNGEE. Between the trimmed V and J ends, which lost 3 bases and 1 base, there was a span of 10 bases. The CDR3 region is CASSAIPGNTGELFF. The CDR3 nucleotides read TGTGCCAGCAGCGCCATCCCGGGGAACACCGGGGAGCTGTTTTTT.

The chain combines TRBV7-2 with TRBJ1-2, with 7 bases matching TRBD1. This CDR3 is built from 14 residues. In germline, CDR1 is SGHTA, CDR2 FQGNSA. V gave up 3 bases and J gave up 4 bases; unmatched junction bases: 5. CDR3 region: CASSFSTGVYGYTF. The CDR3 coding sequence is TGTGCCAGCAGCTTCTCTACAGGGGTCTATGGCTACACCTTC.

The chain has TRBV15 and TRBJ1-2; 10 bases are a match to TRBD1. CDR3 size: 14 residues. Germline V lookup: CDR1 LNHNV, CDR2 YYDKDF (reference sequence). With 7 bases clipped from V and 4 bases from J, the junction kept 6 bases outside the gene matches. The CDR3 region is CATKEGQGFYGYTF. In nucleotides, the CDR3 is TGTGCCACCAAAGAGGGACAGGGGTTCTATGGCTACACCTTC.

This clone was recorded once. V and J are TRBV9 and TRBJ1-4, with 9 bases matching TRBD1. The CDR3 length is 14 residues. CDR1 and CDR2 (germline): SGDLS, YYNGEE. Trimming took 0 bases from V and 13 from J; bases not matched to a gene: 7. CDR3 in amino acids: CASSVGGTGIPLFF. The CDR3 DNA reads as TGTGCCAGCAGCGTAGGAGGGACAGGGATTCCACTGTTTTTT. The entire variable domain, with the rest obtained from reference TRBV9 and TRBJ1-4, is as follows: DSGVTQTPKHLITATGQRVTLRCSPRSGDLSVYWYQQSLDQGLQFLIQYYNGEERAKGNILERFSAQQFPDLHSELNLSSLELGDSALYFCASSVGGTGIPLFFGSGTQLSVL.

The rearrangement joins TRBV9 to TRBJ1-2; perhaps TRBD1 as D (5 bases). The length of the CDR3 is 13 residues. CDR1 and CDR2 from the germline V gene are SGDLS and YYNGEE. Trimming pared 3 bases from V and 3 bases from J, leaving 9 bases between. The CDR3 nucleotides are TGTGCCAGCAGCGCCCAGGGCGACTATGGCTACACCTTC. It specifies CASSAQGDYGYTF.

The rearrangement links TRBV6-1 to TRBJ2-1, with 12 bases identical to TRBD2. Germline V gene data show CDR1 as MNHNS and CDR2 as SASEGT. V lost 4 bases and J lost 7; bases outside the gene matches: 11. This CDR3 spans 17 amino acids. The CDR3 DNA follows: TGTGCCAGCAGTGTCAGACTAGCGGGAGAGATGAGGAATGAGCAGTTCTTC. Translating it yields CASSVRLAGEMRNEQFF.

The chain is built from TRBV19 and TRBJ1-5; perhaps TRBD1 as D (6 bases). The ends were cut back, 0 bases at V and 3 bases at J, with 15 bases in the middle. CDR1 and CDR2 (germline): LNHDA, SQIVND (reference sequence). This CDR3 has 17 amino acids. The CDR3 sequence is CASSIDSARGVNQPQHF. CDR3 DNA: TGTGCCAGTAGTATAGATTCGGCCAGGGGCGTCAATCAGCCCCAGCATTTT.

The rearrangement uses TRBV19 and TRBJ2-7; tentatively, D is TRBD1 (6 bases). Germline V gives CDR1 LNHDA, CDR2 SQIVND (reference sequence). The CDR3 totals 13 residues. Trimming cost V 0 bases and J 5 bases, with 8 bases left between them. The CDR3 bases are TGTGCCAGTAGTATAGAATGGACAGACGAGCAGTACTTC. Protein product: CASSIEWTDEQYF.

This clone was detected once. The germline gene is not matched at one end of the junction; a read error may be the cause. This chain connects TRBV4-3 to TRBJ2-7, with 10 positions matching TRBD1. The CDR3 runs 16 residues. Germline assignment: CDR1 LGHNA and CDR2 YSLEER. CDR3 loop: CASSQDKGQGWYEQYF. In nucleotides, the CDR3 is TGCGCCAGCAGTCAAGATAAGGGACAGGGGTGGTACGAGCAGTACTTC.

This clone has just one count. The chain carries TRBV5-8 and TRBJ1-2; TRBD1 matches 11 bases. With 5 bases clipped from V and 8 bases from J, the junction kept 17 bases outside the gene matches. CDR1 is SGHTS, CDR2 YDEGEE, per germline. The CDR3 contains 17 residues. The CDR3 region has the DNA TGTGCCAGCAGGTCGACGGACAGGGGGCTCCTACCCGGGGGCTACACCTTC. Protein sequence: CASRSTDRGLLPGGYTF.

This sequence joins TRBV15 and TRBJ2-3; D is ambiguous. This CDR3 region has 15 residues. The V end was cut by 0 bases, the J end by 0 bases, with 7 bases between. Germline CDR1 is LNHNV and CDR2 is YYDKDF (reference sequence). The CDR3 spells CATSRDPLSTDTQYF. CDR3 coding DNA: TGTGCCACCAGCAGAGATCCCCTCAGCACAGATACGCAGTATTTT.

The chain couples TRBV30 to TRBJ2-5; D ambiguous. The CDR3 totals 14 residues. V was pared by 3 bases and J by 5 bases, with 16 bases between. Germline V gene data show CDR1 as GTSNPN and CDR2 as SVGIG (reference sequence). The CDR3 is CAWSPVLVSETQYF. As DNA, the CDR3 is TGTGCCTGGAGCCCAGTGTTGGTCTCGGAGACCCAGTACTTC.

The chain uses TRBV29-1 and TRBJ1-2, with 7 nucleotides matching TRBD1. With 4 bases clipped from V and 3 bases from J, the junction kept 8 bases outside the gene matches. The germline CDR1 and CDR2 sequences are SQVTM and ANQGSEA. This CDR3 is 14 amino acids long. The DNA for the CDR3 is TGCAGCGTTGGTGCTAGGGGGCTTCACTATGGCTACACCTTC. Translation: CSVGARGLHYGYTF.

This chain links TRBV7-6 with TRBJ1-1, with no clear D. Germline CDR1 reads SGHVS; CDR2 reads FNYEAQ. V was shortened by 0 bases and J by 7 bases, with 9 bases between the two germline ends. This CDR3 region has 13 residues. The DNA for the CDR3 is TGTGCCAGCAGCTTAGCGCAGGAAAGTGAAGCTTTCTTT. Encoded protein: CASSLAQESEAFF.

CDR3 in DNA: TGTGCCACTAGCGGGAGAACGGGCGAGCAGTACTTC. Amino acids: CATSGRTGEQYF. The rearrangement links TRBV13 to TRBJ2-7; TRBD2 matches at 10 bases. The junction had 6 bases not matched to a gene; V was cut back by 10 bases and J by 6 bases. Germline values: CDR1 PRHDT, CDR2 FYEKMQ (reference sequence). The CDR3 covers 12 residues.

The CDR3 loop is CSAPLQGDLNYGYTF. CDR3 bases: TGCAGCGCGCCGTTACAGGGGGATCTCAACTATGGCTACACCTTC. The gene calls are TRBV29-1 and TRBJ1-2, with 8 bases identical to TRBD1. Germline trimming cut 7 bases from V and 2 bases from J; bases unmatched to any gene: 12. CDR1 and CDR2 from the germline V gene are SQVTM and ANQGSEA. The CDR3 runs 15 residues.

V gene TRBV19 combines with J gene TRBJ1-5; TRBD1 might be the D (6 bases). The CDR3 totals 14 residues. V gave up 3 bases and J gave up 5 bases, with 11 bases separating them. Germline CDR1 LNHDA, CDR2 SQIVND (reference sequence). The CDR3 reads CASSITGSYQPQHF. The CDR3 DNA reads TGTGCCAGTAGTATTACAGGGTCCTATCAGCCCCAGCATTTT.

V gene TRBV28 combines with J gene TRBJ1-1; weak D call: TRBD1 (6 bases). Germline-derived CDR1 and CDR2 are MDHEN and SYDVKM. CDR3 length equals 14 residues. V lost 3 bases and J lost 1, with 9 bases in between. CDR3 protein: CASSLSDRNTEAFF. The DNA of the CDR3 is TGTGCCAGCAGTTTGTCGGACAGGAACACTGAAGCTTTCTTT.

The sample holds one count of this clone. The chain links TRBV6-5 to TRBJ2-1; 8 bases match TRBD2. The CDR3 consists of 15 residues. The germline V gene has CDR1 MNHEY and CDR2 SVGAGI. Unmatched junction bases numbered 10, after V lost 2 bases and J lost 10 bases. The CDR3: CASSYGGSGKREQFF. The CDR3 bases are TGTGCCAGCAGTTACGGAGGTAGCGGGAAGAGGGAGCAGTTCTTC.